This TCR beta chain was captured by sequencing in a study of T cell changes during pregnancy in multiple sclerosis. The CDR3 spans 15 residues. The germline CDR1 and CDR2 sequences are SGHRS and YFSETQ. Trimming removed 5 bases at V and 3 bases at J, with 12 bases between. Data came from immunoSEQ multiplex PCR; TCRdb stores just in-frame clones and leaves some out. In the table there are tens of thousands of clones, under 95% of which are singletons. The clonotype originates from a female donor with multiple sclerosis, enrolled in a pregnancy study. The chain couples TRBV5-1 to TRBJ1-6; D not resolved. Sequencing was performed on peripheral blood, taken in the third trimester of pregnancy. The CDR3 loop is CASSRERLYNSPLHF. CDR3 sequence (DNA): TGCGCCAGCAGTAGAGAACGCCTCTATAATTCACCCCTCCACTTT.